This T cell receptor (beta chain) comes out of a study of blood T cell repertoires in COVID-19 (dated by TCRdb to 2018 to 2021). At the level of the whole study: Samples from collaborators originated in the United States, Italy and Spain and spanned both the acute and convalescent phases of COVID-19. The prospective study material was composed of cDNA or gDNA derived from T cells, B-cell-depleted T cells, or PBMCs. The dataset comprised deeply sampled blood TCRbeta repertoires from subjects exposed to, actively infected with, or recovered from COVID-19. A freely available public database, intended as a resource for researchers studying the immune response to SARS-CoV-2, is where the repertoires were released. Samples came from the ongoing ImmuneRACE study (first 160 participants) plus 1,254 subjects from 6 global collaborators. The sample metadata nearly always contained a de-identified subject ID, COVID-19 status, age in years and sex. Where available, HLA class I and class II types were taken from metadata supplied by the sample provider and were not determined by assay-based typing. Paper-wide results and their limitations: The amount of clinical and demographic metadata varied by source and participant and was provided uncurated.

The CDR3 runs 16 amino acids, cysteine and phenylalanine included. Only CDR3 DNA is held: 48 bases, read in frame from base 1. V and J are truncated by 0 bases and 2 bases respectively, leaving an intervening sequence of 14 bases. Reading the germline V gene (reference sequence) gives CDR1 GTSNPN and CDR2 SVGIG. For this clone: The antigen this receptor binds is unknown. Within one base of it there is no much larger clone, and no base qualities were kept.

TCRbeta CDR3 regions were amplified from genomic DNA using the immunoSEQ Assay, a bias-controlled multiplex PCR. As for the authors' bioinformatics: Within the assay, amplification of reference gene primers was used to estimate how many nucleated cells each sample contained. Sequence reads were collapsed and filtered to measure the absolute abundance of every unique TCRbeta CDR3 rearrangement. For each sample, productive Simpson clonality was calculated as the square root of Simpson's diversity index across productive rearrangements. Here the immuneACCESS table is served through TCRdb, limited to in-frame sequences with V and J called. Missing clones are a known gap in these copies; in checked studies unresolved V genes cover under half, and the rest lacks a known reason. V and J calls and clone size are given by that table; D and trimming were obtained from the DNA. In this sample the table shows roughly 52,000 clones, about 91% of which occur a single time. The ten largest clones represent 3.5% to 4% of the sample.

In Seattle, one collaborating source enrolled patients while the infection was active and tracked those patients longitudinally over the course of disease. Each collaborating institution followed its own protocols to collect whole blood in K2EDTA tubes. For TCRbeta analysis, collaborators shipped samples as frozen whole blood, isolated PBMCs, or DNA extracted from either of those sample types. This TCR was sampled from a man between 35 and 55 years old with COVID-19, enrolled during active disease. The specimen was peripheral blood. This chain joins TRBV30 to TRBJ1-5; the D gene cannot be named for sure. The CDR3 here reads CAWSVAGFAGNQPQHF. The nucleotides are TGTGCCTGGAGTGTGGCGGGTTTCGCGGGCAATCAGCCCCAGCATTTT.